The 25 T cell receptor beta chains below come from one sample, sequenced in a study of blood T cell repertoires in COVID-19. The repertoire was sequenced with immunoSEQ multiplex PCR; TCRdb's copy has only in-frame clones and lacks some. This repertoire shows about 250,000 clones, approximately 88% found once; its top ten account for about 6.7%. Material: peripheral blood. These receptor sequences come from a woman between 25 and 40 years old with COVID-19, enrolled during active disease.

This clone was recorded once. This chain links TRBV6-1 with TRBJ1-4, with TRBD1 matching over 7 bases. This CDR3 contains 17 residues. Germline V CDR1 and CDR2: MNHNS, SASEGT. Trimming removed 2 bases from V and 5 bases from J; junction bases left unmatched: 11. CDR3 sequence reads: CASSERERGPWNEKLFF. CDR3 nucleotides: TGTGCCAGCAGTGAAAGAGAAAGGGGGCCCTGGAATGAAAAACTGTTTTTT.

V usage is TRBV19 and J usage is TRBJ2-6; tentatively, D is TRBD1 (7 bases). The germline CDR1 and CDR2 sequences are LNHDA and SQIVND (reference sequence). Trimming shortened V by 4 bases and J by 4 bases, and 14 bases separated the two germline ends. The CDR3 length is 16 residues. CDR3 DNA: TGTGCCAGTAGTAGCGGGACAGTCCGCGGGGCCAACGTCCTGACTTTC. This encodes CASSSGTVRGANVLTF.

The chain employs TRBV27 and TRBJ1-4; D possibly corresponds to TRBD1 (5 bases). Germline lookup yields CDR1 MNHEY and CDR2 SMNVEV (reference sequence). The V gene lost 2 bases and the J gene lost 5 bases, with 21 bases spanning the gap. The CDR3 covers 18 residues. CDR3 nucleotides: TGTGCCAGCAGTTTAAAAGGGGCCGTCTGGGTTGGGAATGAAAAACTGTTTTTT. The encoded protein is CASSLKGAVWVGNEKLFF.

The gene calls are TRBV18 and TRBJ2-7; TRBD2 is a possible D gene (7 bases). CDR3 length: 15 amino acids. The germline V gene has CDR1 KGHSH and CDR2 LQKENI. Between the trimmed V and J ends, which lost 2 bases and 0 bases, there was a span of 11 bases. The CDR3 nucleotides read TGTGCCAGCTCACCAGGGGGGGCACTCTCCTACGAGCAGTACTTC. Protein: CASSPGGALSYEQYF.

This clone was recorded once. J is TRBJ2-3 and V is TRBV2, with TRBD2 matching 10 bases. V lost 6 bases to trimming and J lost 2 bases; unmatched junction nucleotides: 2. The CDR3 runs 14 residues. The germline V gene encodes CDR1 SNHLY and CDR2 FYNNEI. The CDR3, as DNA: TGTGCCAGCAGCCTAGCGGGGGACACAGATACGCAGTATTTT. Residues: CASSLAGDTDTQYF.

The V call is TRBV2, the J call TRBJ1-2; TRBD1 aligns across 7 bases. Germline values: CDR1 SNHLY, CDR2 FYNNEI. The CDR3 contains 12 residues. V was clipped by 6 bases and J by 13 bases; unmatched bases: 11. The CDR3 nucleotides read TGTGCCAGCAGCCCAGACAGGGAGGTTTCCACCTTC. Protein sequence: CASSPDREVSTF.

Only one count was recorded for this clone. The V gene is TRBV2, the J gene TRBJ2-2; 14 positions agree with TRBD2. After removal of 3 bases from V and 5 bases from J, the junction contained 8 bases not matched to a gene. Germline V lookup: CDR1 SNHLY, CDR2 FYNNEI. CDR3 length equals 18 residues. CDR3 residues: CASSDETSGRAWTGELFF. In nucleotides, the CDR3 is TGTGCCAGCAGTGACGAGACTAGCGGGAGGGCCTGGACCGGGGAGCTGTTTTTT.

The CDR3 region is CASSRYQRDQETQYF. Here the CDR3 DNA reads TGTGCCAGCAGCCGGTACCAGCGGGATCAAGAGACCCAGTACTTC. The chain recombines TRBV7-6 with TRBJ2-5; 7 nucleotides agree with TRBD2. The CDR3 extends over 15 amino acids. J was trimmed by 2 bases and V by 5 bases; bases with no gene match: 8. Germline assignment: CDR1 SGHVS and CDR2 FNYEAQ.

The chain joins TRBV6-1 to TRBJ2-1; the D gene is possibly TRBD1 (6 bases). CDR3 size: 16 residues. Germline V gene data show CDR1 as MNHNS and CDR2 as SASEGT. V lost 2 bases to trimming and J lost 6 bases, with 17 bases between them. CDR3: CASSEWVGADGNEQFF. As DNA, the CDR3 is TGTGCCAGCAGTGAATGGGTGGGGGCTGACGGCAATGAGCAGTTCTTC.

The V and J genes are TRBV2 and TRBJ1-1, with TRBD1 matching 7 bases. After removal of 2 bases from V and 0 bases from J, the junction contained 6 bases not matched to a gene. Germline-derived CDR1 and CDR2 are SNHLY and FYNNEI. This CDR3 is built from 16 residues. The CDR3, as DNA: TGTGCCAGCAGTGAAAGCAGGGGGGTTCTGAACACTGAAGCTTTCTTT. As protein: CASSESRGVLNTEAFF. Together with reference TRBV2 and TRBJ1-1, the CDR3 gives the full variable domain: EPEVTQTPSHQVTQMGQEVILRCVPISNHLYFYWYRQILGQKVEFLVSFYNNEISEKSEIFDDQFSVERPDGSNFTLKIRSTKLEDSAMYFCASSESRGVLNTEAFFGQGTRLTVV.

The V gene is TRBV6-4, the J gene TRBJ1-2; 9 bases fit TRBD1. Germline loops: CDR1 MRHNA, CDR2 SNTAGT. V dropped 5 bases and J dropped 5; count of bases not matched to a gene: 6. This CDR3 has 14 residues. The CDR3 region has the DNA TGTGCCAGCAGTTCGGGACAGGGAAGATATGGCTACACCTTC. The encoded protein is CASSSGQGRYGYTF.

V is TRBV18 and J is TRBJ1-1, with 7 bases aligning to TRBD1. CDR3 size: 15 residues. V lost 8 bases and J lost 1; bases outside the gene matches: 10. The germline V gene encodes CDR1 KGHSH and CDR2 LQKENI. CDR3 protein: CASQDPGGRNTEAFF. The CDR3, as DNA: TGTGCCAGCCAGGATCCAGGGGGGCGGAACACTGAAGCTTTCTTT.

The V gene is TRBV7-2, the J gene TRBJ2-7; possibly TRBD1 for D (6 bases). Trimming shortened V by 3 bases and J by 1 base, and 25 bases separated the two germline ends. The CDR3 is 19 residues long. Germline lookup yields CDR1 SGHTA and CDR2 FQGNSA. CDR3 sequence reads: CASSLLVGAPGISSYEQYF. The CDR3 DNA sequence: TGTGCCAGCAGCTTGTTGGTGGGGGCGCCAGGAATCTCTTCCTACGAGCAGTACTTC.

The rearrangement links TRBV28 to TRBJ1-1; a possible D gene is TRBD1 (5 bases). The CDR3 runs 15 residues. Germline CDR1 and CDR2: MDHEN and SYDVKM. The ends were cut back, 3 bases at V and 5 bases at J, with 16 bases in the middle. As DNA, the CDR3 is TGTGCCAGCAGTTTCTCTGCGGCTGGGGGGACTGAAGCTTTCTTT. Translated: CASSFSAAGGTEAFF.

Only a few counts were recorded for this clone. The chain has TRBV5-1 and TRBJ1-2; TRBD1 might be the D (6 bases). Germline-derived CDR1 and CDR2 are SGHRS and YFSETQ. CDR3 length: 12 amino acids. V dropped 4 bases and J dropped 10 bases, with 14 bases sitting between them. The CDR3 is CASSSGQLDYTF. The DNA for the CDR3 is TGCGCCAGCAGCAGCGGACAGTTGGACTACACCTTC. Supplemented by reference TRBV5-1 and TRBJ1-2, the full variable domain reads KAGVTQTPRYLIKTRGQQVTLSCSPISGHRSVSWYQQTPGQGLQFLFEYFSETQRNKGNFPGRFSGRQFSNSRSEMNVSTLELGDSALYLCASSSGQLDYTFGSGTRLTVV.

This clone was observed a handful of times. The V and J genes are TRBV12-3 or TRBV12-4 and TRBJ2-4; no clear D gene. There are 13 residues in the CDR3. Trimming took 5 bases from V and 8 from J, leaving 13 bases between them. Here the CDR3 DNA reads TGTGCCAGCAGTCCTCGAGACTGGGACATTCAGTACTTC. It encodes CASSPRDWDIQYF.

This clone is a singleton in its sample. The rearrangement uses TRBV5-4 and TRBJ1-4; a possible D gene is TRBD1 (6 bases). CDR3 length equals 14 residues. V was trimmed by 4 bases and J by 4 bases, leaving 11 bases between them. Per the germline V gene, CDR1 is SGHNT and CDR2 is YYREEE (reference sequence). CDR3 sequence reads: CASSDDRYNEKLFF. DNA of the CDR3: TGTGCCAGCAGCGACGACAGGTATAATGAAAAACTGTTTTTT.

The CDR3 bases are TGCGCCAGCAGCCAAGATTGGACTAGTCGAGATACGCAGTATTTT. As protein: CASSQDWTSRDTQYF. The rearrangement uses TRBV4-1 and TRBJ2-3, with TRBD2 identical over 7 bases. The CDR3 spans 15 residues. V lost 0 bases, J lost 5 bases, and 5 bases stayed unmatched. Germline V gene data show CDR1 as MGHRA and CDR2 as YSYEKL.

This clone turned up a few times. One end of the junction does not line up with germline, which may come from a read error. The rearrangement links TRBV7-7 to TRBJ2-1; weak D call: TRBD2 (6 bases). Germline CDR1 and CDR2: SSHAT and FNYEAQ (reference sequence). The CDR3 runs to 15 residues. For the CDR3, the DNA is TGTGCTAGCAGCTTATATGCGGGGTTGGACAATGAGCAGTTCTTC. This gives the protein CASSLYAGLDNEQFF.

The CDR3 spells CASSPDEKLFF. The CDR3 bases are TGCGCCAGCAGCCCGGATGAAAAACTGTTTTTT. The J gene is TRBJ1-4, the V gene TRBV5-1; no clear D. The CDR3 sequence is 11 residues long. Per germline, CDR1 SGHRS and CDR2 YFSETQ. V dropped 4 bases and J dropped 6 bases, with 4 bases sitting between them. Combining the CDR3 with reference TRBV5-1 and TRBJ1-4 gives the whole variable domain KAGVTQTPRYLIKTRGQQVTLSCSPISGHRSVSWYQQTPGQGLQFLFEYFSETQRNKGNFPGRFSGRQFSNSRSEMNVSTLELGDSALYLCASSPDEKLFFGSGTQLSVL.

The chain combines TRBV11-2 with TRBJ2-2; 7 nucleotides match TRBD1. The CDR3 runs 17 residues. Germline CDR1 reads SGHAT; CDR2 reads FQNNGV. V gave up 4 bases and J gave up 2 bases; unmatched junction bases: 10. CDR3 in DNA: TGTGCCAGCAGCTCCCGGGACAGCGTCGTAAACACCGGGGAGCTGTTTTTT. Translating it yields CASSSRDSVVNTGELFF.

This clone was detected a few times. The V and J genes are TRBV29-1 and TRBJ1-1; the D gene is possibly TRBD1 (5 bases). With 6 bases removed from V and 1 base from J, the gap between germline ends came to 12 bases. Germline CDR1 and CDR2: SQVTM and ANQGSEA. The CDR3 totals 13 residues. In DNA form, the CDR3 reads TGCAGCGTAGGTCAGGGCTGGAACACTGAAGCTTTCTTT. This codes for CSVGQGWNTEAFF.

The V gene is TRBV7-8, the J gene TRBJ1-2, with 9 positions matching TRBD1. Germline CDR1 reads SGHVS; CDR2 reads FQNEAQ. CDR3 length: 20 residues. The V and J ends lost 3 bases and 2 bases, in that order; junction bases with no gene match: 19. CDR3 protein: CASSFKGVPDRGALNYGYTF. Written as DNA, the CDR3 is TGTGCCAGCAGCTTCAAAGGGGTCCCGGACAGGGGTGCCCTCAACTATGGCTACACCTTC.

The rearrangement links TRBV7-9 to TRBJ1-4, with D tentatively TRBD1 (5 bases). V was clipped by 7 bases and J by 8 bases, with 29 bases between them. The CDR3 is made up of 18 amino acids. Germline V gene sequence: CDR1 SEHNR, CDR2 FQNEAQ (reference sequence). CDR3 sequence (DNA): TGTGCCAGCAATACCGGGGGTTCCCAGTTTTTTTCCGGGGAAAAACTGTTTTTT. Translated, it gives CASNTGGSQFFSGEKLFF. Full variable domain (rest looked up from reference TRBV7-9 and TRBJ1-4): DTGVSQNPRHKITKRGQNVTFRCDPISEHNRLYWYRQTLGQGPEFLTYFQNEAQLEKSRLLSDRFSAERPKGSFSTLEIQRTEQGDSAMYLCASNTGGSQFFSGEKLFFGSGTQLSVL.

This sequence joins TRBV29-1 and TRBJ1-2; no firm D call. The CDR3 is 13 residues long. Germline CDR1 reads SQVTM; CDR2 reads ANQGSEA. V was pared by 0 bases and J by 7 bases, with 12 bases between. The CDR3 sequence is CSVEDGQVPGYTF. DNA for the CDR3: TGCAGCGTTGAAGATGGGCAGGTTCCTGGCTACACCTTC. Filled out from reference TRBV29-1 and TRBJ1-2, the complete variable domain reads SAVISQKPSRDICQRGTSLTIQCQVDSQVTMMFWYRQQPGQSLTLIATANQGSEATYESGFVIDKFPISRPNLTFSTLTVSNMSPEDSSIYLCSVEDGQVPGYTFGSGTRLTVV.